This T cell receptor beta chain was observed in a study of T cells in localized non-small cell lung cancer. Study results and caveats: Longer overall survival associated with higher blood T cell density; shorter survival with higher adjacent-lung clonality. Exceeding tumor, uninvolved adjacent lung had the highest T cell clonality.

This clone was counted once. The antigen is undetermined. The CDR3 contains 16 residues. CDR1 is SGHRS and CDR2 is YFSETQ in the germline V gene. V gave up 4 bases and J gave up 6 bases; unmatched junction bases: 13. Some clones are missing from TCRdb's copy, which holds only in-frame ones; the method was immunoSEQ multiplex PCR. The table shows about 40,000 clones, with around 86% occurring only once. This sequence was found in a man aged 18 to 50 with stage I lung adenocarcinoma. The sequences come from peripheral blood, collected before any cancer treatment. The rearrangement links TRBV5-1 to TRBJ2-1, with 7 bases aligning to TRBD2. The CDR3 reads CASSTPSGGSSNEQFF. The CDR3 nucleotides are TGCGCCAGCAGCACCCCCTCGGGGGGATCGTCCAATGAGCAGTTCTTC. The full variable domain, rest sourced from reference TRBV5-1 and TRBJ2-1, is KAGVTQTPRYLIKTRGQQVTLSCSPISGHRSVSWYQQTPGQGLQFLFEYFSETQRNKGNFPGRFSGRQFSNSRSEMNVSTLELGDSALYLCASSTPSGGSSNEQFFGPGTRLTVL.